This TCR beta chain was retrieved from a study of shared clonotypes between healthy human individuals. Study information: CD4 naive and CD4 memory each took three plates per donor, while CD8 naive took two and CD8 memory one.

Data came from immunoSEQ multiplex PCR; TCRdb stores just in-frame clones and leaves some out. Of around 1 million clones listed, around 80% are singletons. This clone was recorded a few times. CDR1 and CDR2 from the germline V gene are SQVTM and ANQGSEA. The CDR3 contains 10 residues. V lost 6 bases, J lost 5 bases, and 7 bases lay in between. The chain links TRBV29-1 to TRBJ1-1; D is unresolved. Sequencing used memory CD4+ T cells sorted from blood. Stated subset: CD45RA-negative fraction. The TCR originated in a man aged 18 to 30 in good health. This CDR3 is CSVIYTEAFF. The CDR3, as DNA: TGCAGCGTCATCTATACTGAAGCTTTCTTT.